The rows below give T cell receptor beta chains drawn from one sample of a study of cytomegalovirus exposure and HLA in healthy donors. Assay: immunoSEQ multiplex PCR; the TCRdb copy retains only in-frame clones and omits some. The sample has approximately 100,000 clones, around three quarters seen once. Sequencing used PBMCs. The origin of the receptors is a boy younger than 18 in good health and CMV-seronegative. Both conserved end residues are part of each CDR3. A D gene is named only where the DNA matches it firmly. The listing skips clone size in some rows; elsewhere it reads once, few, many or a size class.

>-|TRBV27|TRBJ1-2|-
TGTGCCAGCAGTTTCCACCACACAGGGTGGGATGGCTACACCTTC
CASSFHHTGWDGYTF
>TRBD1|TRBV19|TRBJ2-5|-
TGTGCCAGTAGTATAGGGGGACAGCAAGAGACCCAGTACTTC
CASSIGGQQETQYF
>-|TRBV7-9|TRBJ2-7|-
TGTGCCAGCAGCTGGAGCCACGAGCAGTACTTC
CASSWSHEQYF
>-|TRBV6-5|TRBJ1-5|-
TGTGCCAGCGGAGAACAGCCCCAGCATTTT
CASGEQPQHF
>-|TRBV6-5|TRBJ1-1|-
TGTGCCAGCAGTGCCCCGGGGTACACTGAAGCTTTCTTT
CASSAPGYTEAFF
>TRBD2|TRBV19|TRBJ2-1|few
TGTGCCAGTAGTGCTAGCGGGAGATACAATGAGCAGTTCTTC
CASSASGRYNEQFF
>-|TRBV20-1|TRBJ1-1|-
TGCAGTGCTGATAAGCAGGGGAGAGCTTTCTTT
CSADKQGRAFF
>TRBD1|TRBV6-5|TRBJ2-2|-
TGTGCCAGCAGGACGGGACAGTGGGGCTCTGGGGAGCTGTTTTTT
CASRTGQWGSGELFF
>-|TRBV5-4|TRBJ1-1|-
TGTGCCAGCAGCTTGAACTTGGGACAGAACACTGAAGCTTTCTTT
CASSLNLGQNTEAFF
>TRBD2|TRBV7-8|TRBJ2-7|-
TGTGCCAGCAGCCACCAGCGGGATCTCCACTACGAGCAGTACTTC
CASSHQRDLHYEQYF
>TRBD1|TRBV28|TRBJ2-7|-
TGTGCCAGCAGTTTAAGGACAGGCCGCGAGCAGTACTTC
CASSLRTGREQYF